This T cell receptor beta chain was captured in a study of T-cell reconstitution after alpha-beta-depleted transplantation in children. Overall study findings and caveats: After transplant, high TCRbeta diversity at day 60 in some patients arose from surviving recipient T cells and thymic progenitors. Reports say that about two months after transplant, the alpha-beta T cells came out of several hundred graft clones that had expanded. One year post-transplant, T-cell counts and diversity were largely derived from T cells produced anew.

Preparation of the TCRbeta library involved a method that used unique molecular identifiers. TCRdb fed the PCR reads into MiXCR, producing one record per CDR3 protein. The top ten hold approximately 14% of the sample, which has fewer than 750,000 distinct CDR3 sequences, 23% seen once. Only a few counts were recorded for this clonotype. Its target is unknown. Germline V gives CDR1 DFQATT, CDR2 SNEGSKA (reference sequence). Trimming pared 6 bases from V and 4 bases from J, leaving 16 bases between. This CDR3 region has 14 residues. This sequence originates from a boy under two years old who had a stem cell transplant for acute myeloid leukemia, so the T cells may come from the graft donor. The sequenced sample was PBMCs, mostly from graft donor cells, obtained 360 days after TCRalphabeta/CD19-depleted stem cell transplant. The chain joins TRBV20-1 to TRBJ2-1; D ambiguous. The CDR3 DNA reads TGCAGTGCACACTTCCTACACCTTTACAATGAGCAGTTCTTC. Its translation is CSAHFLHLYNEQFF.